The source of this T cell receptor beta chain is a study of technical replicates of blood from several donors. TCRdb's table, derived via immunoSEQ multiplex PCR, lists solely in-frame clones and lacks some. The sample has tens of thousands of clones; around 94% are singletons. The V gene's germline CDR1 is SGHDN and CDR2 FVKESK. The CDR3 has 14 amino acids. Between the trimmed V and J ends, which lost 6 bases and 0 bases, there was a span of 9 bases. The sample taken for sequencing was T cells isolated from PBMCs. This rearrangement joins TRBV14 to TRBJ1-3; no clear D. This sequence originates from a human donor in good health. CDR3 coding DNA: TGTGCCAGCAGGCCAGGTTACTCTGGAAACACCATATATTTT. Encoded protein: CASRPGYSGNTIYF.